Below, 7 T cell receptor beta chains from the same sample are listed, as sequenced in a study of tumor and adjacent non-tumor tissue in lung cancer. TCRbeta libraries were built with three rounds of nested PCR, modified from ARM-PCR. MiXCR, applied by TCRdb to the multiplex PCR reads, yields one record per CDR3 protein. The sample includes about 98,000 distinct CDR3 sequences, less than 85% of them seen just once. This sample's RNA came from whole unsorted tissue. Distant lung tissue was collected more than 3 cm away from the tumor edge. Specimen: distant non-tumor lung tissue. The receptors shown here come from a man aged 55 to 69 with small cell lung cancer.

Concerning this clonotype: The conserved phenylalanine or tryptophan is not found at the CDR3 terminus, so this likely reflects a read error. CDR3 sequence reads: CAWSPWGNNQPQHL. For the CDR3, the DNA is TGTGCCTGGAGTCCGTGGGGGAACAATCAGCCCCAGCATCTT. The chain is built from TRBV30 and TRBJ1-5, with D perhaps TRBD1 (5 bases). The CDR3 sequence is 14 residues long. From germline, CDR1 is GTSNPN and CDR2 SVGIG (reference sequence). V gave up 2 bases and J gave up 3 bases, with 11 bases separating them.

This chain connects TRBV6-5 to TRBJ2-7; TRBD1 is a possible D gene (6 bases). Germline V gene data show CDR1 as MNHEY and CDR2 as SVGAGI. The CDR3 sequence is 22 residues long. V was cut by 2 bases and J by 3 bases, with 35 bases left in between. The CDR3 coding sequence is TGTGCCAGCAGTTACCCTCAAACCCCCCCCTCTCAAAGGGACATCAGCTGCTACGAGCAGTACGTC. Protein sequence: CASSYPQTPPSQRDISCYEQYV.

With regard to this clonotype: Germline is not matched at one junction end, which may reflect a read error. The rearrangement links TRBV11-2 to TRBJ2-5, with 7 positions matching TRBD2. The length of the CDR3 is 17 residues. The germline gives CDR1 SGHAT, CDR2 FQNNGV. In DNA form, the CDR3 reads TGTACCAGCAGCACCTCCGGGATTAGCGGGTCGCGGGAGACCCAGTACTTC. Translated: CTSSTSGISGSRETQYF.

On this clonotype: As the CDR3 is not closed by the conserved phenylalanine or tryptophan, this likely results from a read error. The V and J genes are TRBV29-1 and TRBJ2-1; D ambiguous. Germline assignment: CDR1 SQVTM and CDR2 ANQGSEA. CDR3 length: 15 amino acids. CDR3 in amino acids: CSVELDGNPYNEQFL. The CDR3 bases are TGCAGCGTTGAATTAGATGGCAATCCCTACAATGAACAGTTCCTC.

This clonotype came up once. A read error may produce the germline difference seen at one junction end. The chain carries TRBV11-2 and TRBJ2-1, with no clear D. This CDR3 contains 15 residues. Germline lookup yields CDR1 SGHAT and CDR2 FQNNGV. The CDR3 region has the DNA TGTGCCAGCAGCTTGGAGAGACGAGCGCTCAATGAGCAATTCTTC. Translated: CASSLERRALNEQFF.

A remark on this clonotype: Its ends do not fully match the called genes, so a read error is possible. The chain joins TRBV11-3 to TRBJ2-1; 7 nucleotides agree with TRBD2. CDR3 length: 13 residues. CDR1 is SGHNT, CDR2 YENEEA, per germline. The CDR3 loop is CASSFGLGGEQSF. The DNA for the CDR3 is TGTGCCAGCAGCTTTGGACTAGGAGGTGAGCAGTCCTTC.

Notes on this clonotype: The final CDR3 position lacks the conserved phenylalanine or tryptophan, pointing to a likely read error. It is unclear where the CDR3 begins or ends on the DNA, so no DNA is shown, and the CDR3 is as TCRdb lists it. The chain combines TRBV20-1 with TRBJ2-1. Germline V lookup: CDR1 DFQATT, CDR2 SNEGSKA (reference sequence). 9 amino acids form the CDR3, both terminal residues included. CDR3 protein: CSARDTASK.